The text below deals with one T cell receptor beta chain. It was during active infection that Seattle patients were enrolled and then longitudinally followed. These data are taken from a study of blood T cell repertoires in COVID-19. Whole-study context: The study drew acute and convalescent COVID-19 samples from the United States, Italy and Spain. Sources were T cells, B-cell-depleted T cells, or PBMCs; the material itself was cDNA or gDNA.

The repertoire was sequenced with immunoSEQ multiplex PCR; TCRdb's copy has only in-frame clones and lacks some. The sample lists about 210,000 clones, about 84% occurring once. Sequencing was carried out using peripheral blood. This clonotype was obtained from a woman at least 80 years old with COVID-19, enrolled during active disease.

CDR3 in DNA: TGTGCCAGCAGCTTACCCGGCGGTGGTACACCCCTCCACTTT. It yields the protein CASSLPGGGTPLHF. The V gene is TRBV7-8, the J gene TRBJ1-6; D unresolved. Per germline, CDR1 SGHVS and CDR2 FQNEAQ. The CDR3 consists of 14 residues. The V end lost 2 bases, the J end lost 11 bases, and 13 bases lay between the germline ends. Looking up the rest from reference TRBV7-8 and TRBJ1-6 gives the full variable domain: GAGVSQSPRYKVAKRGQDVALRCDPISGHVSLFWYQQALGQGPEFLTYFQNEAQLDKSGLPSDRFFAERPEGSVSTLKIQRTQQEDSAVYLCASSLPGGGTPLHFGNGTRLTVT.